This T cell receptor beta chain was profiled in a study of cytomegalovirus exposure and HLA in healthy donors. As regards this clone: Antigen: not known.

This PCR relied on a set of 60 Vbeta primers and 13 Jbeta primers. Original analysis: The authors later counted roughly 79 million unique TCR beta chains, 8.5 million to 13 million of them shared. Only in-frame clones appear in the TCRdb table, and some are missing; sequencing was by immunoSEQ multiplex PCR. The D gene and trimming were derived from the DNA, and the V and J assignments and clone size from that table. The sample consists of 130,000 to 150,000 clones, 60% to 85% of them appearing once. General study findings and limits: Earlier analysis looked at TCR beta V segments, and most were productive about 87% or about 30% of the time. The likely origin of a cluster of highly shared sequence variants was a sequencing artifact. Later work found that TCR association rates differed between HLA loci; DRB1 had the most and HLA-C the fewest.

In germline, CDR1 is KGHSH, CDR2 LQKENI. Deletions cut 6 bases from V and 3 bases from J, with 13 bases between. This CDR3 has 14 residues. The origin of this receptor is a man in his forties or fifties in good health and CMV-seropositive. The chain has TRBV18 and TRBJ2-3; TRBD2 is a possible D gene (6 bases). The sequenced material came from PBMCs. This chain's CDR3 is CASSYHRGTDTQYF. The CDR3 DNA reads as TGTGCCAGCTCTTACCACCGGGGGACAGATACGCAGTATTTT.